Below are 7 T cell receptor beta chains sequenced from a single sample in a study of blood T cell repertoires in COVID-19. The method was immunoSEQ multiplex PCR; TCRdb's version includes in-frame clones alone and lacks a portion of them. The sample carries 50,000 or so clones, about 84% recorded once. The sample was peripheral blood. The receptors were sampled from a man in his forties with active COVID-19.

This clone has only a few counts. V and J are TRBV2 and TRBJ2-2, with TRBD2 as a possible D gene (5 bases). The CDR3 is 14 residues long. Trimming left V 5 bases short and J 4 bases short, with 11 bases between. The germline V gene encodes CDR1 SNHLY and CDR2 FYNNEI. CDR3 sequence: CASSRTGSTGELFF. Here the CDR3 DNA reads TGTGCCAGCAGTAGGACGGGAAGCACCGGGGAGCTGTTTTTT.

The chain combines TRBV28 with TRBJ1-2; D gene unclear. The V gene's germline CDR1 is MDHEN and CDR2 SYDVKM. This CDR3 is 11 amino acids long. The V end was cut by 6 bases, the J end by 6 bases, with 8 bases between. The DNA for the CDR3 is TGTGCCAGCAGCCTGGAGCATGGCTACACCTTC. Encoded protein: CASSLEHGYTF.

The chain combines TRBV29-1 with TRBJ2-1; 9 nucleotides line up with TRBD2. The germline V gene has CDR1 SQVTM and CDR2 ANQGSEA. The CDR3 runs 19 residues. Germline trimming cut 7 bases from V and 0 bases from J; bases unmatched to any gene: 19. Here the CDR3 DNA reads TGCAGCGCCGTTGAAGATCCTGGAAATAGCGGGAGCTCCTACAATGAGCAGTTCTTC. It yields the protein CSAVEDPGNSGSSYNEQFF.

V is TRBV29-1 and J is TRBJ1-4; 10 positions agree with TRBD1. The junction had 5 bases not matched to a gene; V was cut back by 7 bases and J by 0 bases. The germline V gene has CDR1 SQVTM and CDR2 ANQGSEA. This CDR3 spans 15 amino acids. The CDR3: CSAQGQGSTNEKLFF. The CDR3 region has the DNA TGCAGCGCCCAGGGACAGGGGTCAACTAATGAAAAACTGTTTTTT.

The chain is built from TRBV7-2 and TRBJ2-3; D may be TRBD2 (6 bases). CDR3 size: 15 residues. The germline V gene encodes CDR1 SGHTA and CDR2 FQGNSA. The V gene lost 6 bases and the J gene lost 5 bases, with 18 bases spanning the gap. This CDR3 is CASRPPGLRQDTQYF. The CDR3 coding sequence is TGTGCCAGCAGGCCCCCGGGACTGCGGCAAGATACGCAGTATTTT.

This chain links TRBV7-6 with TRBJ1-5; 7 bases are a match to TRBD1. V shed 1 base, J shed 6 bases, and the junction held 3 bases outside the gene matches. This CDR3 is 14 amino acids long. In germline, CDR1 is SGHVS, CDR2 FNYEAQ. In DNA form, the CDR3 reads TGTGCCAGCAGCTTAGGGGCAGGGGGTCAGCCCCAGCATTTT. Protein: CASSLGAGGQPQHF.

This chain connects TRBV18 to TRBJ1-4; possible D gene TRBD1, 5 bases. Looked up from germline, CDR1 is KGHSH and CDR2 is LQKENI. The CDR3 runs to 15 residues. Trimming removed 6 bases from V and 0 bases from J, with 11 bases in between. The chain's CDR3 is CASSPETATNEKLFF. The CDR3 nucleotides read TGTGCCAGCTCTCCCGAGACAGCAACTAATGAAAAACTGTTTTTT.